This record looks at one T cell receptor (beta chain) sequence and its context. Its antigen is currently unknown. The germline V and J ends were trimmed by 2 bases and 5 bases, with 12 bases remaining between them. Per the germline V gene, CDR1 is KGHSH and CDR2 is LQKENI. This CDR3 is 14 amino acids long. This entry comes from a study of cytomegalovirus exposure and HLA in healthy donors. Study information: The Caucasian-associated ancestry cluster held over 65% of around 380 genotyped donors.

PCR amplification relied on 60 Vbeta primers (plus 13 Jbeta primers). Sequencing used immunoSEQ multiplex PCR; TCRdb keeps in-frame clones, though not all of them. The sample holds roughly 190,000 clones; around 78% are singletons and the top ten take roughly 1.9%. Findings of the study overall: The investigators catalogued about 170 TCR beta chains as cytomegalovirus-associated.

What was sequenced was PBMCs. The clonotype originates from a woman aged 30 to 39 in good health and CMV-seropositive. This chain uses TRBV18 with TRBJ2-5, with unresolved D. CDR3 region: CASSPIRGKETQYF. The CDR3 DNA sequence: TGTGCCAGCTCACCAATACGAGGAAAGGAGACCCAGTACTTC.